This is a list of T cell receptor beta chains from one sample in a study of blood T cells in healthy people across ages. TCRdb passed the 5' RACE reads through MiXCR, listing each CDR3 protein once. Of approximately 960,000 distinct CDR3 sequences in the sample, almost 30% were seen once. These data were also reused for a study on T cells of mothers and their children.

The sequenced sample was blood. All receptors come from a woman aged 40 to 49 in good health. Each CDR3 is given with its conserved first and last residue. The D gene is left open where the match is weak.

TRBJ1-1,TRBV29-1,TRBD1,CTTGVGQGSEAFF
TRBJ2-2,TRBV6-4,NA,CASSDGGNTGELFF
TRBJ1-1,TRBV7-9,NA,CASSLDGHTNTEAFF
TRBJ2-6,TRBV7-2,NA,CASGRSSRSGANVLTF
TRBJ2-2,TRBV29-1,NA,CSARSPSNTGELFF
TRBJ2-1,TRBV4-2,NA,CASSQDHRGDNEQFF
TRBJ2-1,TRBV7-3,NA,CASSALIQGGYNEQFF
TRBJ1-2,TRBV5-1,NA,CASSLVDELNYGYTF
TRBJ1-6,TRBV6-1,NA,CASSESGYSPLHF
TRBJ1-1,TRBV7-8,TRBD1,CASSLPSGQGAEAFF
TRBJ2-7,TRBV10-3,TRBD2,CAISEATSGRYEQYF
TRBJ1-1,TRBV15,NA,CATSFGRGSTEAFF
TRBJ2-7,TRBV6-6,NA,CASRPMGGLSYEQYF
TRBJ1-2,TRBV5-1,NA,CASGGSTNYGYTF
TRBJ1-2,TRBV18,NA,CASSREGTYYGYTF
TRBJ1-1,TRBV29-1,NA,CSVVSGALNTEAFF
TRBJ1-1,TRBV7-9,NA,CASSVHLRGFRTEAFF
TRBJ2-5,TRBV9,NA,CASSVGVNVGGGETQYF
TRBJ2-1,TRBV2,TRBD2,CASSGGSGAYNEQFF
TRBJ2-3,TRBV7-2,NA,CAARERGTDTQYF
TRBJ2-7,TRBV14,NA,CASSLRDAGYEQYF
TRBJ2-1,TRBV6-2/TRBV6-3,NA,CASSYTGLSRGEFF
TRBJ1-5,TRBV5-6,TRBD1,CASSLATGGSNQPQHF
TRBJ1-1,TRBV3-1,NA,CASSGAEAFF
TRBJ2-1,TRBV4-3,TRBD1,CASTADRQGYNEQFF
TRBJ1-2,TRBV29-1,NA,CSVDQYRAYGYTF
TRBJ1-1,TRBV18,NA,CASSGDFNTEAFF
TRBJ2-5,TRBV7-2,NA,CASSLDKAREVGEAQYF
TRBJ2-5,TRBV12-3/TRBV12-4,TRBD1,CASRKGQLEGETQYF
TRBJ2-1,TRBV25-1,NA,CASREAGDRYNEQFF
TRBJ1-4,TRBV19,NA,CASSIDRGVANEKLFF
TRBJ1-2,TRBV27,TRBD1,CASSFLSTGVSIGYTF
TRBJ1-2,TRBV20-1,TRBD1,CSANRGPTYGYTF
TRBJ1-2,TRBV6-6,NA,CASRASGGGVTSGYTF
TRBJ2-1,TRBV29-1,NA,CSVELDEQFF
TRBJ2-7,TRBV6-6,NA,CASSTSGGEEQYF
TRBJ2-1,TRBV20-1,NA,CSARDAKLSSYNEQFF
TRBJ1-2,TRBV20-1,NA,CSARDETGYYGYTF